These 11 T cell receptor beta chains originate from one sample sequenced in a study of shared clonotypes between healthy human individuals. Terminally differentiated effector memory CD45RA+ cells were left out of the naive CD8 fraction, which was CD45RO-negative and positively selected for CCR7. TCRdb's copy holds only in-frame clones and misses some; the assay was immunoSEQ multiplex PCR. The table includes approximately 650,000 clones, less than 97% detected once. The sample taken for sequencing was naive CD8+ T cells sorted from blood. All receptors derive from a woman aged 25 to 45 in good health.

The chain has TRBV5-6 and TRBJ1-1; tentatively, D is TRBD1 (6 bases). The CDR3 runs 14 residues. Deletions cut 0 bases from V and 4 bases from J, with 10 bases between. CDR1 is SGHDT and CDR2 is YYEEEE in the germline V gene. The CDR3 nucleotides are TGTGCCAGCAGCTTGGAACAGGGTTTCACTGAAGCTTTCTTT. Protein product: CASSLEQGFTEAFF.

The J gene is TRBJ1-2, the V gene TRBV28; possibly TRBD1 for D (6 bases). The CDR3 covers 15 residues. Trimming took 6 bases from V and 3 from J, leaving 17 bases between them. Germline V gene data show CDR1 as MDHEN and CDR2 as SYDVKM. This CDR3 reads CASSPTGQIHYGYTF. In DNA, the CDR3 is TGTGCCAGCAGCCCCACCGGACAGATTCACTATGGCTACACCTTC.

This clone was picked up one time. The chain is built from TRBV27 and TRBJ2-1, with 8 bases fitting TRBD1. This CDR3 contains 14 residues. The V gene end was trimmed by 2 bases and the J gene end by 7 bases; junction bases not matched to a gene: 4. The germline V gene has CDR1 MNHEY and CDR2 SMNVEV (reference sequence). The CDR3 here is CASSLQGASNEQFF. In nucleotides, the CDR3 is TGTGCCAGCAGTTTACAGGGGGCGTCGAATGAGCAGTTCTTC.

This chain joins TRBV19 and TRBJ1-5, with unresolved D. In germline, CDR1 is LNHDA, CDR2 SQIVND (reference sequence). The V end was cut by 3 bases, the J end by 1 base, with 10 bases between. CDR3 length: 15 amino acids. The DNA of the CDR3 is TGTGCCAGTAGTATGTGGGGTGGGAGCAATCAGCCCCAGCATTTT. It codes for CASSMWGGSNQPQHF.

The chain couples TRBV13 to TRBJ2-2; 9 bases are shared with TRBD1. Germline CDR1 reads PRHDT; CDR2 reads FYEKMQ (reference sequence). V lost 3 bases, J lost 4 bases, and 3 bases stayed unmatched. This CDR3 region has 15 residues. CDR3 sequence (DNA): TGTGCCAGCAGCTTGGGGACAGGGCTCACCGGGGAGCTGTTTTTT. This sequence encodes CASSLGTGLTGELFF. The variable domain in full, with the rest retrieved from reference TRBV13 and TRBJ2-2, is AAGVIQSPRHLIKEKRETATLKCYPIPRHDTVYWYQQGPGQDPQFLISFYEKMQSDKGSIPDRFSAQQFSDYHSELNMSSLELGDSALYFCASSLGTGLTGELFFGEGSRLTVL.

The V and J genes are TRBV27 and TRBJ2-1; no definite D call. The germline gives CDR1 MNHEY, CDR2 SMNVEV (reference sequence). The CDR3 length is 12 residues. V was trimmed by 6 bases and J by 7 bases, leaving 10 bases between them. The CDR3: CASSTLGNEQFF. The CDR3 bases are TGTGCCAGCAGCACGTTGGGGAATGAGCAGTTCTTC.

This clone was seen a handful of times. V gene TRBV7-9 combines with J gene TRBJ1-3, with D unresolved. V was trimmed by 5 bases and J by 4 bases, leaving 9 bases between them. The CDR3 contains 13 residues. Germline lookup yields CDR1 SEHNR and CDR2 FQNEAQ (reference sequence). CDR3 nucleotides: TGTGCCAGCAGCCGTAGTGCGGGAAACACCATATATTTT. Its protein is CASSRSAGNTIYF.

This clone was seen once. CDR3 sequence: CASSLPGFGVYGYTF. The CDR3 nucleotides are TGTGCCAGCAGCTTGCCAGGGTTTGGGGTCTATGGCTACACCTTC. This chain uses TRBV7-8 with TRBJ1-2; D is perhaps TRBD1 (5 bases). The CDR3 is 15 amino acids. Trimming shortened V by 3 bases and J by 4 bases, and 15 bases separated the two germline ends. Germline V gene sequence: CDR1 SGHVS, CDR2 FQNEAQ.

The chain uses TRBV7-7 and TRBJ2-1; possible D gene TRBD1, 5 bases. The CDR3 has 13 amino acids. Germline V gene sequence: CDR1 SSHAT, CDR2 FNYEAQ (reference sequence). The V gene lost 5 bases and the J gene lost 4 bases, with 9 bases spanning the gap. The CDR3 DNA reads as TGTGCCAGCAGCCAGGGCTTTTACAATGAGCAGTTCTTC. This codes for CASSQGFYNEQFF.

The chain uses TRBV19 and TRBJ2-1; the match to TRBD2 covers 9 bases. CDR1 and CDR2 (germline): LNHDA, SQIVND (reference sequence). The CDR3 totals 18 residues. J was trimmed by 6 bases and V by 4 bases; bases with no gene match: 16. In nucleotides, the CDR3 is TGTGCCAGTAGTAACTGGGCGGGAGGGCCGCTTGATGTCAATGAGCAGTTCTTC. The encoded protein is CASSNWAGGPLDVNEQFF.

V is TRBV13 and J is TRBJ2-5; D might be TRBD2 (6 bases). The CDR3 sequence is 15 residues long. CDR1 and CDR2 (germline): PRHDT, FYEKMQ (reference sequence). Trimming left V 0 bases short and J 2 bases short, with 10 bases between. CDR3 loop: CASSLGHGGQETQYF. The DNA for the CDR3 is TGTGCCAGCAGCTTAGGGCACGGGGGACAAGAGACCCAGTACTTC.